This paragraph covers one TCR beta chain sequence. At one end the junction does not follow the germline gene, possibly because of a read error. CDR3 length: 15 residues. The germline CDR1 and CDR2 sequences are SSHAT and FNYEAQ (reference sequence). This sample is drawn from a study of OX40 agonist ivuxolimab in advanced cancers. Study details: As their treatment, patients were administered ivuxolimab, an agonistic anti-OX40 (CD134) antibody.

Profiled with immunoSEQ multiplex PCR; TCRdb holds only in-frame clones, not every one. Among roughly 56,000 clones listed, 82% were seen once. Sequencing used CD4+ or CD8+ T cells sorted from blood, obtained in a trial of the OX40 agonist ivuxolimab. V gene TRBV7-7 combines with J gene TRBJ2-7; 10 bases match TRBD1. The receptor comes from an adult with an advanced solid tumor such as melanoma, head and neck, liver or kidney cancer. The CDR3 region is CASSIGTGDSYEQYF. The CDR3 DNA reads as TGTGCTAGCAGTATCGGGACAGGGGACTCCTACGAGCAGTACTTC.